This TCR beta chain was observed in a study of human T cells and chemical hapten exposure. Time point given: patch test 2, 6 weeks after DPC sensitization. The treatment is: therapeutic diphenylcyclopropenone sensitization with weekly scalp DPC. The starting material, unfractionated whole blood, was used for total RNA extraction. TCRdb reprocessed the RACE reads via MiXCR and lists one record per CDR3 protein. In the table there are over 70,000 distinct CDR3 sequences, 7.5% to 9.5% of which are singletons. CDR3 length equals 17 residues. Trimming at V came to 6 bases and at J to 0 bases, leaving 7 bases not matched to a gene.

The specimen comprised whole blood, sampled in connection with sensitization to the hapten diphenylcyclopropenone (DPC). The source of this sequence is a woman in her forties or fifties with alopecia areata. Some clones in this sample may be carry-over from other donors' samples. The chain employs TRBV12-3 or TRBV12-4 and TRBJ2-6; 8 positions match TRBD1. The CDR3 nucleotides read TGTGCCAGCAGGGGGACAGGTTTGAGCTCTGGGGCCAACGTCCTGACTTTC. Its translation is CASRGTGLSSGANVLTF.